This T cell receptor beta chain was sequenced for a study of T cells in Graves' hyperthyroidism and ophthalmopathy. V lost 3 bases and J lost 3, with 6 bases in between. The CDR3 is 12 amino acids. CDR1 is SGHKS and CDR2 is YYEKEE in the germline V gene (reference sequence). Regarding the study as a whole: Blood samples included most of the expanded thyroid clonotypes exceeding 0.001.

This clonotype showed up many times. Its antigen remains unidentified. RNA transcripts yielded amplified TCR beta CDR3 regions. TCR CDR3 regions were first amplified by RT-PCR with HTBI primers. A single record per CDR3 protein comes from TCRdb applying MiXCR to the multiplex PCR reads. The sample records 200,000 to 250,000 distinct CDR3 sequences, 15% to 20% being singletons. V gene TRBV5-5 combines with J gene TRBJ1-1; D is unclear. The sample consisted of blood. This TCR came from a woman aged 18-35 years with Graves' ophthalmopathy. CDR3 residues: CASSSRDTEAFF. CDR3 bases: TGTGCCAGCAGCTCAAGGGACACTGAAGCTTTCTTT.